This T cell receptor beta chain was profiled in a study of T cell responses to AZD1222 COVID-19 vaccine. Germline V CDR1 and CDR2: MGHRA, YSYEKL. Trimming cost V 2 bases and J 0 bases, with 14 bases left between them. CDR3 length equals 16 residues. Using immunoSEQ multiplex PCR, the repertoire was profiled, and TCRdb retains in-frame clones only, with some absent. The sample holds more than 90,000 clones, 70% to 85% seen once. The TCR originated in an adult who received the AZD1222 COVID-19 vaccine. The rearrangement joins TRBV4-1 to TRBJ2-7, with D tentatively TRBD2 (5 bases). The material sequenced was peripheral blood, taken 28 days after the second AZD1222 dose. CDR3 DNA: TGCGCCAGCAGCCAACACCTTCAGCGGAGCTCCTACGAGCAGTACTTC. This encodes CASSQHLQRSSYEQYF.